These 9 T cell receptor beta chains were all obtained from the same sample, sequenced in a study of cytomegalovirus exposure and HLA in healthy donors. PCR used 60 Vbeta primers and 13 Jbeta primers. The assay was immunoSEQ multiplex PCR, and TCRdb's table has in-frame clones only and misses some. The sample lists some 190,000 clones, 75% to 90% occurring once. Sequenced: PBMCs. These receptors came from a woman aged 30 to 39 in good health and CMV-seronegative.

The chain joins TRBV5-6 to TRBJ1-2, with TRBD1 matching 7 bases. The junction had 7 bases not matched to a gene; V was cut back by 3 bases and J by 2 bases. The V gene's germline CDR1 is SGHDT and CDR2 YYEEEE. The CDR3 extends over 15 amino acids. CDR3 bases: TGTGCCAGCAGCTCCACAGGGGTCTTAAACTATGGCTACACCTTC. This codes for CASSSTGVLNYGYTF.

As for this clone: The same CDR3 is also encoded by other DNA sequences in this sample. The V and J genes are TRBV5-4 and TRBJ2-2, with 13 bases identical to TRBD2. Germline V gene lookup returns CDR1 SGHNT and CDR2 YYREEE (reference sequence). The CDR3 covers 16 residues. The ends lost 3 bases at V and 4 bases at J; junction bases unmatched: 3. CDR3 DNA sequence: TGTGCCAGCAGCTCCGGACTAGCGGGAGTCACCGGGGAGCTGTTTTTT. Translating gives CASSSGLAGVTGELFF.

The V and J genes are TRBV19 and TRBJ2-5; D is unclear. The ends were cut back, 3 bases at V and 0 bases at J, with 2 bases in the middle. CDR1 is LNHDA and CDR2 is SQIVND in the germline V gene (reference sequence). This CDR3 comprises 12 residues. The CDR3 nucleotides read TGTGCCAGTAGTATCGACCAAGAGACCCAGTACTTC. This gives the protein CASSIDQETQYF.

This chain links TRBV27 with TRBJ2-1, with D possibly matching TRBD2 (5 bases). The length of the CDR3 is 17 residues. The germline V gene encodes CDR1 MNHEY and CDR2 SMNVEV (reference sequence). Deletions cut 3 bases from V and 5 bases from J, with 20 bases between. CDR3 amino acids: CASSFSKYRGFNNEQFF. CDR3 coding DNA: TGTGCCAGCAGTTTCAGTAAATACCGGGGTTTCAACAATGAGCAGTTCTTC.

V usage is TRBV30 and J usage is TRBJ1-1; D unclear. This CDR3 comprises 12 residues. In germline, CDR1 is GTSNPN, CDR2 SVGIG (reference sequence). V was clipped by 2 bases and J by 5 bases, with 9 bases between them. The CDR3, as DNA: TGTGCCTGGAGTCAGGAAGGAACTGAAGCTTTCTTT. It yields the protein CAWSQEGTEAFF.

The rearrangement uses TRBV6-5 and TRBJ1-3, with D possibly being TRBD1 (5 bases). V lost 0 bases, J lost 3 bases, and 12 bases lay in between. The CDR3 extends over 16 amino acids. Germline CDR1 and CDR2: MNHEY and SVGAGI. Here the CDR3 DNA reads TGTGCCAGCAGTTACTCGGGCAGGGTGTATGGAAACACCATATATTTT. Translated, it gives CASSYSGRVYGNTIYF.

CDR3 amino acids: CASRTGTLMNTEAFF. DNA of the CDR3: TGTGCCAGCAGGACAGGGACCTTAATGAACACTGAAGCTTTCTTT. The chain joins TRBV11-1 to TRBJ1-1, with 7 bases matching TRBD1. The V segment lost 6 bases and the J segment 0 bases; nucleotides outside the gene matches: 7. CDR1 and CDR2 (germline): SGHAT, FQDESV (reference sequence). This CDR3 contains 15 residues. The full variable domain, completed using reference TRBV11-1 and TRBJ1-1, is EAEVAQSPRYKITEKSQAVAFWCDPISGHATLYWYRQILGQGPELLVQFQDESVVDDSQLPKDRFSAERLKGVDSTLKIQPAELGDSAMYLCASRTGTLMNTEAFFGQGTRLTVV.

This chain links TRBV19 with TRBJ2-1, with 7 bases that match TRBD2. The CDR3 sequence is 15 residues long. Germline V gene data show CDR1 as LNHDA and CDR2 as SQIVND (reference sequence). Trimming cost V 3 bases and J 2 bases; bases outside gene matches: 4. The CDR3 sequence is CASSIPGLTYNEQFF. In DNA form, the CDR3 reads TGTGCCAGTAGTATCCCGGGACTAACCTACAATGAGCAGTTCTTC.

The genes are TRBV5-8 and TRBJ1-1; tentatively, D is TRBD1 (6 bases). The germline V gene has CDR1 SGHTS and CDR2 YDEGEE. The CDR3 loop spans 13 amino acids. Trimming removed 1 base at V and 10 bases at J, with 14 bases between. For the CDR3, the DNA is TGTGCCAGCAGCTTGTTGCAATCCAGGGGAGCTTTCTTT. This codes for CASSLLQSRGAFF.